Listed below are T cell receptor beta chains from one sample, sequenced in a study of vaccination and CD4 T cells after COVID-19. The antigens these receptors bind are not known. One entry per CDR3 protein results from TCRdb running MiXCR on the PCR reads. The table includes around 8,400 distinct CDR3 sequences, about 39% detected once. Input material: CD4+ T cells from blood, cultured in vitro. The receptors were gathered from a human donor in good health. CDR3s include the opening cysteine and the closing phenylalanine or tryptophan. The D gene is left open where the match is weak. For some rows the clone size is stated as once, few or many, or as a class when expanded; others skip it.

j_call | clone_size | v_call | cdr3_length | d_call | cdr3_aa | cdr3_nt
TRBJ2-5 | NA | TRBV10-3 | 11 | NA | CAILYQETQYF | TGTGCCATCCTCTACCAAGAGACCCAGTACTTC
TRBJ1-6 | few | TRBV15 | 15 | TRBD1 | CATSKKRQGNSPLHF | TGTGCCACCAGCAAAAAGAGACAGGGTAATTCACCCCTCCACTTT
TRBJ2-7 | NA | TRBV6-4 | 14 | NA | CASSDPGRHYEQYF | TGTGCCAGCAGTGACCCGGGACGTCACTACGAGCAGTACTTC
TRBJ1-2 | few | TRBV20-1 | 15 | TRBD1 | CSARETGVLNYGYTF | TGCAGTGCTAGAGAGACAGGGGTCTTGAACTATGGCTACACCTTC
TRBJ2-3 | few | TRBV14 | 14 | NA | CASSQAGGTDTQYF | TGTGCCAGCAGCCAAGCAGGGGGCACAGATACGCAGTATTTT
TRBJ1-6 | NA | TRBV7-9 | 16 | TRBD1 | CASSLVAGQSLAPLHF | TGTGCCAGCAGCTTAGTGGCGGGACAGTCCTTGGCGCCCCTCCACTTT
TRBJ2-1 | NA | TRBV6-2/TRBV6-3 | 16 | NA | CAGSYVAEPPYNEQFF | TGTGCCGGCAGTTACGTAGCGGAGCCTCCCTACAATGAGCAGTTCTTC
TRBJ1-3 | NA | TRBV6-1 | 15 | TRBD1 | CASGPKTGVGNTIYF | TGTGCCAGCGGACCGAAGACAGGGGTTGGAAACACCATATATTTT
TRBJ2-3 | NA | TRBV11-1 | 18 | TRBD2 | CASSSKFQLAGGSDTQYF | TGTGCCAGCAGCTCTAAATTTCAACTAGCGGGAGGGTCAGATACGCAGTATTTT
TRBJ2-1 | once | TRBV6-2/TRBV6-3 | 14 | NA | CASISRARSDEQFF | TGTGCCAGCATATCGCGGGCCAGATCCGATGAGCAGTTCTTC
TRBJ2-7 | few | TRBV20-1 | 13 | NA | CSARVPSTYEQYF | TGCAGTGCTAGAGTCCCGTCGACTTACGAGCAGTACTTC
TRBJ2-7 | few | TRBV6-1 | 12 | NA | CASTGLSYEQYF | TGTGCCAGCACGGGACTCTCCTACGAGCAGTACTTC
TRBJ1-2 | few | TRBV14 | 13 | NA | CASSQVQSSGYTF | TGTGCCAGCAGCCAAGTACAGTCTAGTGGCTACACCTTC
TRBJ2-7 | NA | TRBV24-1 | 14 | NA | CATSDPGPTYEQYF | TGTGCCACCAGCGATCCAGGGCCCACCTACGAGCAGTACTTC
TRBJ1-5 | few | TRBV6-2/TRBV6-3 | 16 | NA | CASSYEGGRRNQPQHF | TGTGCCAGCAGTTACGAAGGGGGGAGGAGAAATCAGCCCCAGCATTTT
TRBJ1-3 | NA | TRBV2 | 14 | NA | CASCLESSGNTIYF | TGTGCCAGCTGTCTCGAATCCTCTGGAAACACCATATATTTT
TRBJ2-7 | medium-sized | TRBV18 | 14 | TRBD2 | CASSQAGGLYEQYF | TGTGCCAGCTCACAGGCGGGGGGACTATACGAGCAGTACTTC
TRBJ1-1 | NA | TRBV5-4 | 14 | TRBD1 | CASREDRGIGEAFF | TGTGCCAGCAGGGAGGACAGGGGGATTGGGGAAGCTTTCTTT
TRBJ2-1 | NA | TRBV6-2/TRBV6-3 | 14 | TRBD2 | CASSPSGIYNEQFF | TGTGCCAGCAGCCCTAGCGGGATCTACAATGAGCAGTTCTTC
TRBJ2-7 | NA | TRBV27 | 12 | NA | CASGGGSYEQYF | TGTGCCAGCGGAGGGGGCTCCTACGAGCAGTACTTC
TRBJ2-3 | medium-sized | TRBV15 | 14 | NA | CATSSSARGDTQYF | TGTGCCACCAGCAGCTCCGCCAGGGGAGATACGCAGTATTTT
TRBJ2-5 | NA | TRBV7-3 | 13 | NA | CASSQDHQETQYF | TGTGCCAGCAGCCAAGACCATCAAGAGACCCAGTACTTC
TRBJ1-5 | few | TRBV20-1 | 14 | NA | CSAPPDSSNQPQHF | TGCAGTGCCCCGCCGGACAGCTCCAATCAGCCCCAGCATTTT
TRBJ2-1 | NA | TRBV28 | 21 | NA | CASSSRGGTYSGTDSYNEQFF | TGTGCCAGCAGTTCCCGCGGGGGGACATATTCCGGGACAGATTCCTACAATGAGCAGTTCTTC
TRBJ1-5 | few | TRBV6-2/TRBV6-3 | 15 | NA | CASSAQGHSNQPQHF | TGTGCCAGCAGTGCTCAGGGTCATAGCAATCAGCCCCAGCATTTT
TRBJ2-3 | few | TRBV7-2 | 15 | NA | CASSLRSLGEDTQYF | TGTGCCAGCAGCTTAAGATCCCTAGGGGAAGATACGCAGTATTTT
TRBJ2-7 | NA | TRBV11-2 | 14 | TRBD2 | CASSTAGSSYEQYF | TGTGCCAGCAGCACAGCGGGAAGCTCCTACGAGCAGTACTTC
TRBJ1-4 | NA | TRBV20-1 | 16 | TRBD1 | CSARDRWRGQYEKLFF | TGCAGTGCTAGAGATCGGTGGAGGGGACAGTATGAAAAACTGTTTTTT
TRBJ2-2 | few | TRBV6-2/TRBV6-3 | 16 | TRBD1 | CASRRSGQGGSGELFF | TGTGCCAGCAGGAGATCGGGACAGGGTGGTTCCGGGGAGCTGTTTTTT
TRBJ1-5 | NA | TRBV19 | 16 | TRBD1 | CASSIKGQGRDQPQHF | TGTGCCAGTAGTATCAAGGGACAGGGGAGGGATCAGCCCCAGCATTTT
TRBJ2-1 | NA | TRBV7-6 | 20 | TRBD2 | CASSPNLGTSAMSSYNEQFF | TGTGCCAGCAGCCCAAACTTGGGGACTAGCGCAATGAGCTCCTACAATGAGCAGTTCTTC
TRBJ2-5 | NA | TRBV5-1 | 14 | TRBD1 | CASSRTGNQETQYF | TGCGCCAGCAGCCGGACAGGAAACCAAGAGACCCAGTACTTC
TRBJ2-5 | NA | TRBV19 | 14 | TRBD2 | CASSVTSGQETQYF | TGTGCCAGTAGTGTAACTAGCGGACAAGAGACCCAGTACTTC
TRBJ2-1 | once | TRBV7-2 | 14 | NA | CASSATPGVLEQFF | TGTGCCAGCAGCGCAACTCCCGGGGTTCTCGAGCAGTTCTTC
TRBJ2-4 | NA | TRBV20-1 | 13 | NA | CSASYRAKNIQYF | TGCAGTGCTAGTTACAGAGCCAAAAACATTCAGTACTTC
TRBJ1-5 | few | TRBV2 | 13 | NA | CASGLVGNQPQHF | TGTGCCAGCGGTCTGGTCGGCAATCAGCCCCAGCATTTT
TRBJ2-7 | few | TRBV20-1 | 12 | NA | CSASGLADEQYF | TGCAGTGCTAGTGGTTTAGCGGACGAGCAGTACTTC
TRBJ2-7 | few | TRBV6-2/TRBV6-3 | 12 | NA | CASSREDYEQYF | TGTGCCAGCAGTAGAGAAGACTACGAGCAGTACTTC
TRBJ1-6 | NA | TRBV7-9 | 16 | NA | CASSSLTRLHHSPLHF | TGTGCCAGCAGCTCCTTGACAAGACTTCACCATTCACCCCTCCACTTT
TRBJ2-5 | NA | TRBV19 | 15 | TRBD2 | CASSIISGSSETQYF | TGTGCCAGTAGTATTATTAGCGGGAGCTCGGAGACCCAGTACTTC
TRBJ1-1 | NA | TRBV7-2 | 14 | NA | CASSFGSANTEAFF | TGTGCCAGCAGCTTCGGGAGCGCGAACACTGAAGCTTTCTTT
TRBJ1-5 | few | TRBV28 | 16 | NA | CASSQRDPKRHQPQHF | TGTGCCAGCAGTCAAAGGGACCCCAAGAGACATCAGCCCCAGCATTTT
TRBJ2-7 | NA | TRBV18 | 17 | TRBD2 | CASSLLGTSGSTHEQYF | TGTGCCAGCTCACTACTAGGGACTAGCGGGAGTACCCACGAGCAGTACTTC
TRBJ1-2 | once | TRBV4-1 | 14 | NA | CASSQDMGATGYTF | TGCGCCAGCAGCCAAGATATGGGGGCCACTGGCTACACCTTC
TRBJ2-1 | NA | TRBV27 | 14 | NA | CASSLTSSYNEQFF | TGTGCCAGCAGTTTAACTAGCTCCTACAATGAGCAGTTCTTC
TRBJ2-1 | NA | TRBV11-3 | 15 | NA | CASSLDPGLTNEQFF | TGTGCCAGCAGCTTAGATCCGGGACTCACCAATGAGCAGTTCTTC
TRBJ2-1 | few | TRBV20-1 | 15 | NA | CSAGVSGQELREQFF | TGCAGTGCCGGGGTGTCGGGACAAGAGCTTCGAGAGCAGTTCTTC
TRBJ2-1 | few | TRBV20-1 | 15 | TRBD2 | CSAVPGTSGRGEQFF | TGCAGTGCTGTCCCCGGGACTAGCGGGAGAGGTGAGCAGTTCTTC